This TCR beta chain stems from a study of shared clonotypes between healthy human individuals (dated by TCRdb to 2020 to 2022). Regarding the research as a whole: The cohort comprised a couple of women and a few men aged 18 to 49 years. For each donor, three plates each were used for CD4 naive and CD4 memory, two plates were used for CD8 naive, and one plate was used for CD8 memory. To estimate repertoire size and how much clonotype sharing occurs between individuals, the study deeply sequenced the blood TCR repertoires of roughly 5 healthy adults. Different laboratories and diverse techniques were used to prepare libraries and sequence TCR repertoires, to increase sequencing depth and limit assay-specific biases. Each donor's leukapheresis produced roughly between about 0.8 and 10 billion PBMCs. What the study reported, not specific to this receptor: Larger estimated clonotype richness was generally found for naive subsets than for memory subsets. Because the study included only a small number of donors, the genetic and exposure-history diversity represented was limited. Only blood was sampled, and tissue TCR repertoires likely differ from those in blood. Compared with non-shared clonotypes, clonotypes shared by all four sorted-subset donors had higher generation probabilities. Pairwise subsampling led to the expectation that sequencing depth would affect the degree of clonotype sharing among donors. Rarefaction of sorted-subset datasets indicated incomplete sequencing despite the large sequencing depth. Across a handful of donors, roughly 5.1% of naive CD4, approximately 4% of naive CD8, under 2.5% of memory CD4, and around 0.4% of memory CD8 clonotypes were shared.

Concerning this clone: This clone's antigen is unknown. No quality values exist for individual bases; no much larger clone is one base distant.

CDR1 and CDR2, per the germline V gene, are MDHEN and SYDVKM. There are 15 amino acids in the CDR3, from cysteine to phenylalanine inclusive. Of all the DNA, just the CDR3 is kept, 45 bases in frame from base 1. Relative to germline, V is missing 5 bases and J is missing 2 bases, with 5 bases of the junction outside any gene match. TCR CDR3 regions were amplified from genomic DNA by multiplex PCR using the deep immunoSEQ assay. Extracted genomic DNA from each cell subset was spread evenly across all wells of several immunoSEQ 96-well plates, with each plate serving as a replicate. For sorted subsets, approximately 190 ng genomic DNA, equal to 30,000 to 35,000 T cell genomes, was loaded into each replicate PCR. Purified libraries were measured with a Qubit 3.0 fluorometer, size-checked on a Bioanalyzer 2100, and measured again with the KAPA Library Quantification kit. A separate single-read 150-cycle Illumina NextSeq 550 flow cell was used to sequence each immunoSEQ 96-well plate. The authors' pipeline ran thus. Because the immunoSEQ output held only junctional sequences and lacked quality scores, the filtering could not match the filtering applied to full-length reads. To assign V/J genes and CDR3, sequences were annotated against IMGT germline references using PyIR, a Python wrapper for IgBLAST v1.9. Reads were removed for weak V/J assignments (E-value above 1e-6), missing CDR3, stop codons, out-of-frame junctions, or ambiguous translated residues. V3J clonotypes were defined as sequences sharing the same inferred V gene, J gene, and CDR3 amino acid sequence. To compute the percentage overlap between repertoires, the number of shared unique clonotypes was divided by the size of the smaller repertoire. Richness of each repertoire was evaluated using RTK rarefaction, the Chao1 estimator, and Recon v2.1 estimates of unobserved clonotypes. For all TCRbeta clonotypes obtained by the gDNA method from a few donors, generation probabilities were computed with OLGA. TCRdb provides this immuneACCESS table in a form limited to in-frame rearrangements. Some clones are lacking; in checked studies, under half of them reflect an unresolved V gene, and why the rest are absent is not known. V, J and clone size derive from that table, while D and trimming were established from the DNA sequence. The sample yields roughly 2.5 million clones; approximately 90% were counted once. Clones ranked in the top ten supply 0.14% of the sample.

The donors were healthy, HIV-negative adults with no recently reported acute infections or vaccinations. All donors were Caucasian adults living in Nashville, Tennessee, USA. Magnetic negative selection was used to enrich CD4+ T cells, after which naive cells were positively selected on CD45RA and the negative fraction became the memory subset. Blood was collected by leukapheresis, and PBMCs were isolated by Ficoll-Histopaque density gradient centrifugation and then cryopreserved in liquid nitrogen vapor phase. Analytical flow cytometry was used to check the purity and quantity of every magnetically sorted T cell population. Genomic DNA was isolated from each sorted fraction and quantified by UV absorbance on a Nanodrop 2000c.

The rearrangement joined TRBV28 to TRBJ2-7; 11 central nucleotides agree with TRBD2. Sequenced sample: naive CD4+ T cells sorted from blood. The cell subset or site label on this specimen signifies: CD45RA+ positively selected. The clonotype comes from a man between 18 and 29 years old in good health. The CDR3 protein sequence reads: CASSATSGGTYEQYF. The DNA sequence follows: TGTGCCAGCAGTGCCACTAGCGGGGGAACCTACGAGCAGTACTTC.